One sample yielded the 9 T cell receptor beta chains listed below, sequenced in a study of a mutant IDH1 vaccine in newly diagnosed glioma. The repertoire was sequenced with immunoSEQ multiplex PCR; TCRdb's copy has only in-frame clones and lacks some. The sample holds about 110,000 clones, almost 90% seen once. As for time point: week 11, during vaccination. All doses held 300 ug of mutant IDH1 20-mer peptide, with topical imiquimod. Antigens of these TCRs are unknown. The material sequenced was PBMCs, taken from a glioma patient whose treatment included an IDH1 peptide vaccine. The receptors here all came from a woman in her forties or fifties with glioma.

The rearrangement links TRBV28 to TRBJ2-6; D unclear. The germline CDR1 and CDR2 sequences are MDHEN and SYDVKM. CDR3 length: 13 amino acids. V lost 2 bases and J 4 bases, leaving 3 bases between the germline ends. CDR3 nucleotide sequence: TGTGCCAGCAGTTTACCCGGGGCCAACGTCCTGACTTTC. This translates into CASSLPGANVLTF.

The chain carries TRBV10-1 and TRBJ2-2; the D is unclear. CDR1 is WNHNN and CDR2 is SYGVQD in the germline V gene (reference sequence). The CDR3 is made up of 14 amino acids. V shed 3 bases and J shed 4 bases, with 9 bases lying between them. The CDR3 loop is CASSESQATGELFF. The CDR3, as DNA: TGCGCCAGCAGTGAATCCCAGGCCACCGGGGAGCTGTTTTTT.

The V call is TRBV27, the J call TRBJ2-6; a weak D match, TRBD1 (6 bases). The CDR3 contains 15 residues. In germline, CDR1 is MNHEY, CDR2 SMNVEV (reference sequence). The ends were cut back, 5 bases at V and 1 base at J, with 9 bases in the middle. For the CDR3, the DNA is TGTGCCAGCAGTCCAACAGGGTCTGGGGCCAACGTCCTGACTTTC. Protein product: CASSPTGSGANVLTF.

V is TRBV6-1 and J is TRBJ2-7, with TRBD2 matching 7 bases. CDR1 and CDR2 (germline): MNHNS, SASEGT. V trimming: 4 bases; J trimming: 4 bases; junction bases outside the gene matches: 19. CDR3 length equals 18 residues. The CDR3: CASSGSPFLAVGGYEQYF. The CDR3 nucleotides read TGTGCCAGCAGTGGATCCCCTTTCCTAGCTGTGGGGGGGTACGAGCAGTACTTC.

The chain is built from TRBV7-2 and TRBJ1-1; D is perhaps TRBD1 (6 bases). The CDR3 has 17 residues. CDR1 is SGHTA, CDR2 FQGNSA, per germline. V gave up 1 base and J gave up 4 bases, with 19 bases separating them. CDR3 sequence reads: CASSLGGRGHLITEAFF. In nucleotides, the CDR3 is TGTGCCAGCAGCTTAGGGGGGCGGGGACACTTAATCACTGAAGCTTTCTTT. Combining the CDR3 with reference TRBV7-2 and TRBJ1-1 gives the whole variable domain GAGVSQSPSNKVTEKGKDVELRCDPISGHTALYWYRQSLGQGLEFLIYFQGNSAPDKSGLPSDRFSAERTGGSVSTLTIQRTQQEDSAVYLCASSLGGRGHLITEAFFGQGTRLTVV.

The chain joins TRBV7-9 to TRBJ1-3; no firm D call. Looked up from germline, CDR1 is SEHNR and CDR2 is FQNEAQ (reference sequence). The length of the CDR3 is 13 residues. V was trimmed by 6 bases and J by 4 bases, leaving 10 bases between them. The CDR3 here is CASSSTQGNTIYF. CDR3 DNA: TGTGCCAGCAGTTCCACACAGGGAAACACCATATATTTT.

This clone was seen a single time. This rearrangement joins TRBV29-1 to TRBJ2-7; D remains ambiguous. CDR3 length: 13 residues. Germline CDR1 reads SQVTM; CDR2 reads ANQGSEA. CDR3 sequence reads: CINGPHGPYEQYF. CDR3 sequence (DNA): TGCATTAATGGCCCCCACGGACCTTACGAGCAGTACTTC.

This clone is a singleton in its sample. The CDR3 region is CASALAWKNTEAFF. The CDR3 DNA sequence: TGTGCTAGTGCCCTCGCCTGGAAGAACACTGAAGCTTTCTTT. The chain couples TRBV12-5 to TRBJ1-1; D not certain. CDR1 and CDR2 (germline): LGHNT, FRNRAP. The CDR3 runs 14 residues. Trimming cost V 7 bases and J 1 base, with 13 bases left between them.

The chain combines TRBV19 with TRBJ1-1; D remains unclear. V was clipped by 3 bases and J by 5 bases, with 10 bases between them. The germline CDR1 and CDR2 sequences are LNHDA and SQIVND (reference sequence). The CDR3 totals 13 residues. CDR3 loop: CASSMGGDTEAFF. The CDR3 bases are TGTGCCAGTAGTATGGGAGGAGATACTGAAGCTTTCTTT.